These 18 T cell receptor beta chains share one sample of origin, sequenced in a study of neurological immune-mediated disorders. Time point reported: longitudinal time-point 3. TCRdb independently ran MiXCR on the 5' RACE reads; one entry per CDR3 protein. The table has roughly 57,000 distinct CDR3 sequences, about 8% seen once; the top ten hold 1.5% to 2%. Sample: PBMCs. Receptor source: a woman aged 40 to 49 in good health.

This clonotype came up many times. This chain joins TRBV5-5 and TRBJ2-1; possible D gene TRBD2, 6 bases. From germline, CDR1 is SGHKS and CDR2 YYEKEE (reference sequence). CDR3 length: 15 amino acids. The V gene lost 2 bases and the J gene lost 5 bases, with 14 bases spanning the gap. The CDR3 DNA reads TGTGCCAGCAGCTTTTCCCCGACGGGGGACAATGAGCAGTTCTTC. Residues: CASSFSPTGDNEQFF. Full variable domain (rest looked up from reference TRBV5-5 and TRBJ2-1): DAGVTQSPTHLIKTRGQQVTLRCSPISGHKSVSWYQQVLGQGPQFIFQYYEKEERGRGNFPDRFSARQFPNYSSELNVNALLLGDSALYLCASSFSPTGDNEQFFGPGTRLTVL.

The genes are TRBV4-3 and TRBJ2-5; possibly TRBD2 for D (5 bases). The CDR3 is 14 amino acids. Trimming took 0 bases from V and 5 from J, leaving 10 bases between them. Germline V gene sequence: CDR1 LGHNA, CDR2 YSLEER. The CDR3 sequence: CASSQDSGMETQYF. The CDR3 DNA sequence: TGCGCCAGCAGCCAAGATTCGGGGATGGAGACCCAGTACTTC.

This clonotype was detected many times. V gene TRBV6-2 or TRBV6-3 combines with J gene TRBJ1-1; D remains ambiguous. The length of the CDR3 is 13 residues. Germline CDR1 and CDR2: MNHEY and SVGEGT. The V end was cut by 4 bases, the J end by 4 bases, with 10 bases between. The CDR3 is CASSSLASTEAFF. CDR3 nucleotides: TGTGCCAGCAGTTCCCTCGCGAGCACTGAAGCTTTCTTT.

This clonotype was seen at least ten times. This chain joins TRBV7-9 and TRBJ1-2; 7 bases are shared with TRBD1. The length of the CDR3 is 14 residues. Germline trimming cut 1 base from V and 4 bases from J; bases unmatched to any gene: 3. Germline loops: CDR1 SEHNR, CDR2 FQNEAQ (reference sequence). CDR3 bases: TGTGCCAGCAGCTTAGTCGACAGGGCCTATGGCTACACCTTC. Translating gives CASSLVDRAYGYTF.

As for this clonotype: A much larger clone lies one base from this, so it may be a read error. The chain uses TRBV9 and TRBJ1-4, with 8 bases that match TRBD1. The V gene's germline CDR1 is SGDLS and CDR2 YYNGEE. CDR3 size: 15 residues. CDR3 region: CANSAWTGPNEKLFF. As DNA, the CDR3 is TGTGCCAACAGCGCCTGGACAGGGCCGAATGAAAAACTGTTTTTT.

CDR3: CASSSTLSGGYTF. CDR3 nucleotide sequence: TGTGCCAGCAGTTCAACGCTCAGCGGGGGCTACACCTTC. J is TRBJ1-2 and V is TRBV12-3 or TRBV12-4, with D unresolved. V was trimmed by 4 bases and J by 8 bases, leaving 14 bases between them. The CDR3 runs 13 residues.

This clonotype was seen ten or more times. The chain combines TRBV6-1 with TRBJ1-2; 7 bases match TRBD1. The CDR3 runs to 13 residues. CDR1 MNHNS and CDR2 SASEGT come from the germline V gene. With 6 bases clipped from V and 7 bases from J, the junction kept 8 bases outside the gene matches. The CDR3: CASSRQGGSGYTF. CDR3 DNA sequence: TGTGCCAGCAGCCGACAGGGCGGCTCTGGCTACACCTTC.

This clonotype was seen ten or more times. The chain recombines TRBV30 with TRBJ2-6; 7 bases are a match to TRBD1. The CDR3 loop spans 17 amino acids. Germline CDR1 GTSNPN, CDR2 SVGIG (reference sequence). Trimming removed 5 bases from V and 3 bases from J; junction bases left unmatched: 13. CDR3 sequence reads: CAWVTGTESHGANVLTF. For the CDR3, the DNA is TGTGCCTGGGTGACCGGGACAGAATCCCATGGGGCCAACGTCCTGACTTTC.

Many counts were recorded for this clonotype. This chain uses TRBV29-1 with TRBJ2-1; the D gene is possibly TRBD1 (5 bases). The germline CDR1 and CDR2 sequences are SQVTM and ANQGSEA. The ends were cut back, 4 bases at V and 9 bases at J, with 16 bases in the middle. The CDR3 contains 13 residues. This chain's CDR3 is CSVVTLQGAEQFF. CDR3 nucleotide sequence: TGCAGCGTTGTTACCCTTCAAGGGGCTGAGCAGTTCTTC.

This clonotype has ten or more counts. J is TRBJ1-4 and V is TRBV10-3; 10 bases fit TRBD1. V dropped 2 bases and J dropped 4; count of bases not matched to a gene: 10. CDR1 and CDR2 from the germline V gene are ENHRY and SYGVKD. The CDR3 has 18 residues. Here the CDR3 DNA reads TGTGCCATCAGTGAGGAACGGGACAGGGGCGCGATTAATGAAAAACTGTTTTTT. Protein product: CAISEERDRGAINEKLFF.

This clonotype has ten or more counts. V usage is TRBV6-2 or TRBV6-3 and J usage is TRBJ2-1, with 9 bases that match TRBD2. Germline V gene sequence: CDR1 MNHEY, CDR2 SVGEGT. The V segment lost 5 bases and the J segment 6 bases; nucleotides outside the gene matches: 5. CDR3 size: 14 residues. The CDR3 nucleotides read TGTGCCAGCAGTCCCGGGACTAGCATCAATGAGCAGTTCTTC. Translation: CASSPGTSINEQFF.

This clonotype was counted ten times or more. The chain links TRBV3-1 to TRBJ1-2; tentatively, D is TRBD1 (5 bases). The germline V gene encodes CDR1 LGHDT and CDR2 YNNKEL (reference sequence). Trimming left V 0 bases short and J 12 bases short, with 11 bases between. This CDR3 comprises 12 residues. The CDR3 sequence is CASSQEGQRHTF. In nucleotides, the CDR3 is TGTGCCAGCAGCCAAGAGGGGCAGCGCCACACCTTC.

This clonotype was counted many times. The rearrangement joins TRBV7-2 to TRBJ1-6, with D perhaps matching TRBD1 (5 bases). The V and J ends lost 4 bases and 10 bases respectively, with 17 bases between them. This CDR3 contains 15 residues. Per germline, CDR1 SGHTA and CDR2 FQGNSA. DNA of the CDR3: TGTGCCAGCAGCTCATCCGGGGACCGATGGTCACCCCTCCACTTT. It specifies CASSSSGDRWSPLHF.

This clonotype has at least ten counts. CDR3 residues: CASSSRDINTEAFF. CDR3 coding DNA: TGTGCCAGCTCAAGCCGGGATATAAACACTGAAGCTTTCTTT. J is TRBJ1-1 and V is TRBV18, with unresolved D. The V and J ends lost 5 bases and 2 bases respectively, with 12 bases between them. Germline CDR1 and CDR2: KGHSH and LQKENI. The CDR3 runs 14 residues.

This clonotype was counted many times. V is TRBV25-1 and J is TRBJ1-6; a weak D match, TRBD1 (5 bases). V lost 5 bases and J lost 9, with 14 bases in between. Germline values: CDR1 MGHDK, CDR2 SYGVNS. The CDR3 is made up of 14 amino acids. CDR3 in DNA: TGTGCCAGCAGTCCGGGGACTTCGACTTCACCCCTCCACTTT. Protein product: CASSPGTSTSPLHF.

This clonotype was seen repeatedly, ten times or more. This chain joins TRBV12-3 or TRBV12-4 and TRBJ2-1; 10 nucleotides agree with TRBD1. V lost 5 bases to trimming and J lost 6 bases; unmatched junction nucleotides: 7. This CDR3 has 15 amino acids. The CDR3 here is CASSRGTGASNEQFF. The CDR3 nucleotides are TGTGCCAGCAGTCGAGGGACAGGGGCGAGCAATGAGCAGTTCTTC.

This clonotype was counted ten times or more. The chain combines TRBV9 with TRBJ2-7, with 10 nucleotides matching TRBD2. The trim removed 4 bases at V and 0 bases at J, leaving 13 bases unmatched. CDR3 length: 18 residues. The V gene's germline CDR1 is SGDLS and CDR2 YYNGEE. Here the CDR3 DNA reads TGTGCCAGCAGCACTCGTCCCGGGACTAGCGAGAGCTCCTACGAGCAGTACTTC. Its protein product is CASSTRPGTSESSYEQYF.

This clonotype was counted at least ten times. In DNA, the CDR3 is TGTGCCAGCAGCGTTGTGGCGGAAGCCTACGAGCAGTACTTC. Protein product: CASSVVAEAYEQYF. The chain links TRBV9 to TRBJ2-7; no reliable D call. Germline CDR1 SGDLS, CDR2 YYNGEE. This CDR3 has 14 residues. V lost 2 bases, J lost 2 bases, and 11 bases lay in between. The full variable domain, completed using reference TRBV9 and TRBJ2-7, is DSGVTQTPKHLITATGQRVTLRCSPRSGDLSVYWYQQSLDQGLQFLIQYYNGEERAKGNILERFSAQQFPDLHSELNLSSLELGDSALYFCASSVVAEAYEQYFGPGTRLTVT.